The TCR beta chain described here comes from a study of cytomegalovirus exposure and HLA in healthy donors. Only in-frame clones appear in the TCRdb table, and some are missing; sequencing was by immunoSEQ multiplex PCR. This table holds 100,000 to 150,000 clones, nearly 90% found once. The CDR3 runs 17 residues. Trimming took 1 base from V and 7 from J, leaving 22 bases between them. Germline loops: CDR1 LNHDA, CDR2 SQIVND (reference sequence). The genes are TRBV19 and TRBJ1-2; tentatively, D is TRBD1 (5 bases). The sequence came from a young woman in good health and CMV-seronegative. The sample was PBMCs. CDR3 protein: CASSIGVGLALGLGYTF. The CDR3 DNA reads TGTGCCAGTAGTATAGGTGTTGGCCTGGCTCTGGGGCTTGGCTACACCTTC.